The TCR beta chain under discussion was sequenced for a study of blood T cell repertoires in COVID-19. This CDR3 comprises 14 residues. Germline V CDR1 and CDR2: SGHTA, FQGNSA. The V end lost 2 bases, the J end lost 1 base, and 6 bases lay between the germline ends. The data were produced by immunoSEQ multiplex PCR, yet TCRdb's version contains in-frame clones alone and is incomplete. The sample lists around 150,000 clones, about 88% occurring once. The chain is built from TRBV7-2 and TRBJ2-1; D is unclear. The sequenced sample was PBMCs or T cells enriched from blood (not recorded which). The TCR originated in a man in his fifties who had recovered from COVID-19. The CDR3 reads CASSLSLSYNEQFF. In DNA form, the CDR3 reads TGTGCCAGCAGCTTATCTTTGTCCTACAATGAGCAGTTCTTC.